The 22 T cell receptor beta chains below all came from one sample that was sequenced in a study of cytomegalovirus exposure and HLA in healthy donors. Primers: 60 Vbeta forward and 13 Jbeta reverse. Using immunoSEQ multiplex PCR, the repertoire was profiled, and TCRdb retains in-frame clones only, with some absent. The table lists some 150,000 clones, approximately 79% of them singletons. Specimen: PBMCs. These receptor sequences come from a middle-aged man in good health and CMV-seronegative.

The V gene is TRBV11-3, the J gene TRBJ2-3; a weak D match, TRBD2 (5 bases). The CDR3 length is 14 residues. Germline CDR1 is SGHNT and CDR2 is YENEEA. Trimming shortened V by 5 bases and J by 5 bases, and 14 bases separated the two germline ends. This CDR3 reads CASSPSRAGDTQYF. The CDR3 DNA is TGTGCCAGCAGCCCTAGCCGCGCAGGAGATACGCAGTATTTT.

A few counts support this clone. This chain links TRBV10-3 with TRBJ2-2, with 12 bases that match TRBD2. The CDR3 spans 19 residues. V was pared by 5 bases and J by 0 bases, with 10 bases of the junction left unmatched. In germline, CDR1 is ENHRY, CDR2 SYGVKD. CDR3 DNA sequence: TGTGCCATCAGTAAACTTCCGGGACTAGCGGGCCCGAACACCGGGGAGCTGTTTTTT. Its protein product is CAISKLPGLAGPNTGELFF.

This chain links TRBV27 with TRBJ2-7, with 7 nucleotides matching TRBD2. With V trimmed by 5 bases and J by 2 bases, 12 bases remained unmatched. The CDR3 has 16 amino acids. The germline V gene encodes CDR1 MNHEY and CDR2 SMNVEV (reference sequence). CDR3 in DNA: TGTGCCAGCAGTATGGGGAGGGGTGCGAGCCCCTACGAGCAGTACTTC. Protein sequence: CASSMGRGASPYEQYF.

The rearrangement links TRBV29-1 to TRBJ2-1, with D maybe TRBD1 (6 bases). Trimming took 2 bases from V and 6 from J, leaving 11 bases between them. Germline assignment: CDR1 SQVTM and CDR2 ANQGSEA. The CDR3 spans 13 residues. The CDR3 coding sequence is TGCAGCGTTGAATCCCGACAGGTCAATGAGCAGTTCTTC. Protein: CSVESRQVNEQFF.

This clone was detected only a few times. This rearrangement joins TRBV28 to TRBJ2-3; D might be TRBD1 (5 bases). Germline CDR1 is MDHEN and CDR2 is SYDVKM. V lost 6 bases to trimming and J lost 6 bases, with 16 bases between them. CDR3 length: 14 residues. CDR3 sequence reads: CASSHRLGADTQYF. The DNA of the CDR3 is TGTGCCAGCAGCCATAGACTTGGGGCGGATACGCAGTATTTT. The complete variable domain, with remaining parts taken from reference TRBV28 and TRBJ2-3, reads DVKVTQSSRYLVKRTGEKVFLECVQDMDHENMFWYRQDPGLGLRLIYFSYDVKMKEKGDIPEGYSVSREKKERFSLILESASTNQTSMYLCASSHRLGADTQYFGPGTRLTVL.

CDR3 DNA sequence: TGTGCCAGCAGCCCCCCCCCGACAGGGGTGAACTACGAGCAGTACTTC. This translates into CASSPPPTGVNYEQYF. This chain uses TRBV5-4 with TRBJ2-7, with 8 bases that match TRBD1. Trimming at V came to 4 bases and at J to 3 bases, leaving 12 bases not matched to a gene. The CDR3 is 16 amino acids. Germline CDR1 is SGHNT and CDR2 is YYREEE (reference sequence).

The V gene is TRBV5-6, the J gene TRBJ1-5; a weak D match, TRBD1 (6 bases). The CDR3 contains 18 residues. Trimming cost V 3 bases and J 3 bases, with 22 bases left between them. Germline loops: CDR1 SGHDT, CDR2 YYEEEE. CDR3 in amino acids: CASSSGGSRPGTNQPQHF. In nucleotides, the CDR3 is TGTGCCAGCAGCTCGGGGGGCAGTCGCCCTGGGACCAATCAGCCCCAGCATTTT.

The chain is built from TRBV5-1 and TRBJ2-1; D uncertain. Germline loops: CDR1 SGHRS, CDR2 YFSETQ. V dropped 4 bases and J dropped 5 bases, with 13 bases sitting between them. This CDR3 spans 14 amino acids. In nucleotides, the CDR3 is TGCGCCAGCAGCCGAGGTGAGCCGGACAATGAGCAGTTCTTC. It codes for CASSRGEPDNEQFF.

The V gene is TRBV28, the J gene TRBJ1-4; possibly TRBD1 for D (6 bases). Germline V gives CDR1 MDHEN, CDR2 SYDVKM. Between the trimmed V and J ends, which lost 6 bases and 2 bases, there was a span of 13 bases. This CDR3 spans 15 amino acids. In DNA, the CDR3 is TGTGCCAGCAGCTCCAACAGGGAGACTAATGAAAAACTGTTTTTT. This translates into CASSSNRETNEKLFF.

This clone has more than one count but fewer than ten. CDR3 nucleotides: TGTGCCAGCAGTTTAACAACCCTAGCTTTCTTT. Translating gives CASSLTTLAFF. The chain has TRBV28 and TRBJ1-1; D is unclear. The V and J ends lost 2 bases and 10 bases respectively, with 8 bases between them. This CDR3 has 11 amino acids. Germline values: CDR1 MDHEN, CDR2 SYDVKM.

The J gene is TRBJ2-5, the V gene TRBV11-3; TRBD1 matches 7 bases. The CDR3 is 11 residues long. Germline loops: CDR1 SGHNT, CDR2 YENEEA. V trimming: 5 bases; J trimming: 11 bases; junction bases outside the gene matches: 5. The CDR3, as DNA: TGTGCCAGCAGCAGGGGGCTGGAGCAGTACTTC. Protein sequence: CASSRGLEQYF.

V is TRBV6-1 and J is TRBJ2-7; 11 bases map to TRBD2. The CDR3 has 16 amino acids. Germline V gene lookup returns CDR1 MNHNS and CDR2 SASEGT. V shed 3 bases and J 2 bases; nucleotides not matched to a gene: 6. CDR3 in amino acids: CASSDRGLAEPYEQYF. The DNA of the CDR3 is TGTGCCAGCAGTGACCGGGGACTAGCGGAGCCCTACGAGCAGTACTTC.

This chain joins TRBV7-9 and TRBJ2-5; 7 positions match TRBD1. CDR1 SEHNR and CDR2 FQNEAQ come from the germline V gene (reference sequence). J was trimmed by 5 bases and V by 5 bases; bases with no gene match: 14. This CDR3 is built from 16 residues. CDR3 in DNA: TGTGCCAGCAGCACCCTCGGACAGGTGGAGGCGGAGACCCAGTACTTC. It codes for CASSTLGQVEAETQYF.

This chain connects TRBV5-4 to TRBJ2-1; 15 bases match TRBD2. The CDR3 sequence is 15 residues long. Germline trimming cut 4 bases from V and 9 bases from J; bases unmatched to any gene: 5. CDR1 is SGHNT, CDR2 YYREEE, per germline (reference sequence). The CDR3 DNA follows: TGTGCCAGCAGCCCAGGACTAGCGGGAGGGTTTGAGCAGTTCTTC. It codes for CASSPGLAGGFEQFF. Variable domain in full (rest from reference TRBV5-4 and TRBJ2-1): ETGVTQSPTHLIKTRGQQVTLRCSSQSGHNTVSWYQQALGQGPQFIFQYYREEENGRGNFPPRFSGLQFPNYSSELNVNALELDDSALYLCASSPGLAGGFEQFFGPGTRLTVL.

The J gene is TRBJ2-7, the V gene TRBV30; tentative D call: TRBD2 (5 bases). The V gene's germline CDR1 is GTSNPN and CDR2 SVGIG (reference sequence). Trimming took off 2 bases at V and 1 base at J, with 18 bases between the two ends. The CDR3 loop spans 16 amino acids. CDR3 sequence reads: CAWSRGIEGPSYEQYF. CDR3 DNA: TGTGCCTGGAGTCGGGGTATCGAGGGCCCTTCCTACGAGCAGTACTTC.

The chain employs TRBV11-2 and TRBJ2-5, with 9 bases lining up with TRBD1. The germline V gene encodes CDR1 SGHAT and CDR2 FQNNGV. This CDR3 comprises 15 residues. V dropped 5 bases and J dropped 1; count of bases not matched to a gene: 5. The CDR3 here is CASSPVTGGQETQYF. CDR3 coding DNA: TGTGCCAGCAGCCCTGTGACAGGGGGCCAAGAGACCCAGTACTTC.

V usage is TRBV27 and J usage is TRBJ2-7, with TRBD1 as a possible D gene (5 bases). The length of the CDR3 is 13 residues. Between the trimmed V and J ends, which lost 7 bases and 4 bases, there was a span of 14 bases. From germline, CDR1 is MNHEY and CDR2 SMNVEV (reference sequence). DNA for the CDR3: TGTGCCAGCACGCAGGGCACCCAGTACGAGCAGTACTTC. This translates into CASTQGTQYEQYF.

This chain connects TRBV5-4 to TRBJ1-1, with D unresolved. The V gene lost 0 bases and the J gene lost 8 bases, with 11 bases spanning the gap. The CDR3 extends over 13 amino acids. In germline, CDR1 is SGHNT, CDR2 YYREEE (reference sequence). The CDR3 DNA follows: TGTGCCAGCAGCTTGGTTGCTTCGAGGGAAGCTTTCTTT. It encodes CASSLVASREAFF.

This chain joins TRBV7-2 and TRBJ2-7; tentative D call: TRBD2 (6 bases). Germline CDR1 SGHTA, CDR2 FQGNSA. V was cut by 1 base and J by 0 bases, with 10 bases left in between. The CDR3 runs 15 residues. The CDR3 DNA sequence: TGTGCCAGCAGCTTAGTAGCGGAACACTCCTACGAGCAGTACTTC. This sequence encodes CASSLVAEHSYEQYF.

The chain links TRBV28 to TRBJ2-3; D possibly corresponds to TRBD2 (6 bases). CDR3 length: 15 residues. CDR1 is MDHEN and CDR2 is SYDVKM in the germline V gene. The V and J ends lost 5 bases and 2 bases respectively, with 14 bases between them. The CDR3, as DNA: TGTGCCAGCAGTACCAGGACTACCCCCACAGATACGCAGTATTTT. It codes for CASSTRTTPTDTQYF.

The chain employs TRBV7-8 and TRBJ2-5, with 7 bases identical to TRBD1. Judging by the DNA end, TRBJ2-7 fits better; the J call may be wrong. The CDR3 length is 14 residues. Germline V gives CDR1 SGHVS, CDR2 FQNEAQ. The CDR3 region is CASSPRQGSYEQYF. CDR3 DNA: TGTGCCAGCAGCCCCCGACAGGGAAGCTACGAGCAGTACTTC.

This clone was found a few times. The chain recombines TRBV11-3 with TRBJ2-3, with 10 bases matching TRBD2. CDR1 is SGHNT and CDR2 is YENEEA in the germline V gene. CDR3 length equals 16 residues. J gave up 1 base and V 1 base, and 2 bases lay outside the gene matches. The CDR3 coding sequence is TGTGCCAGCAGCTTAGGTGGACTAGCGGGCACAGATACGCAGTATTTT. It codes for CASSLGGLAGTDTQYF. Combining the CDR3 with reference TRBV11-3 and TRBJ2-3 gives the whole variable domain EAGVVQSPRYKIIEKKQPVAFWCNPISGHNTLYWYLQNLGQGPELLIRYENEEAVDDSQLPKDRFSAERLKGVDSTLKIQPAELGDSAVYLCASSLGGLAGTDTQYFGPGTRLTVL.